The 13 T cell receptor beta chains reported below all come from one sample, sequenced in a study of blood T cells in healthy people across ages. Primers used in a second PCR of roughly 7 to 12 cycles were a sample-barcoded 5' primer and a J-beta primer mix. Each CDR3 protein gets one entry after TCRdb re-called the 5' RACE reads with MiXCR. Counted here are some 710,000 distinct CDR3 sequences, roughly 20% occurring once; the ten biggest clones make up about 22%. The sample comprised blood. These receptors all come from a man in his 70s in good health.

This clonotype was seen a handful of times. This sequence joins TRBV29-1 and TRBJ1-5; 7 positions agree with TRBD1. The germline V gene encodes CDR1 SQVTM and CDR2 ANQGSEA. Trimming at V came to 4 bases and at J to 3 bases, leaving 3 bases not matched to a gene. The CDR3 totals 13 residues. The CDR3 DNA is TGCAGCGTTGCCAGGGGGTTCAATCAGCCCCAGCATTTT. Its translation: CSVARGFNQPQHF.

The chain employs TRBV10-2 and TRBJ2-7; D is perhaps TRBD2 (6 bases). The DNA end is more similar to TRBJ2-1, so the J call may be wrong. Looked up from germline, CDR1 is WSHSY and CDR2 is SAAADI. The length of the CDR3 is 16 residues. CDR3: CASSDPGTAGYNEQFF. The CDR3 nucleotides read TGCGCCAGCAGTGATCCCGGGACTGCAGGTTACAATGAGCAGTTCTTC.

The chain is built from TRBV18 and TRBJ1-6; TRBD1 is a possible D gene (5 bases). From germline, CDR1 is KGHSH and CDR2 LQKENI. The length of the CDR3 is 14 residues. With 3 bases removed from V and 8 bases from J, the gap between germline ends came to 11 bases. DNA for the CDR3: TGTGCCAGCTCACCCAAGAGGGGAGATTCACCCCTCCACTTT. Protein sequence: CASSPKRGDSPLHF. Combining the CDR3 with reference TRBV18 and TRBJ1-6 gives the whole variable domain NAGVMQNPRHLVRRRGQEARLRCSPMKGHSHVYWYRQLPEEGLKFMVYLQKENIIDESGMPKERFSAEFPKEGPSILRIQQVVRGDSAAYFCASSPKRGDSPLHFGNGTRLTVT.

This clonotype has just a few counts. The gene calls are TRBV6-6 and TRBJ2-1, with TRBD2 identical over 8 bases. V dropped 2 bases and J dropped 4; count of bases not matched to a gene: 1. Looked up from germline, CDR1 is MNHNY and CDR2 is SVGAGI (reference sequence). The CDR3 covers 14 residues. The CDR3 DNA sequence: TGTGCCAGCAGTTACGGGACTAGTTACAATGAGCAGTTCTTC. This sequence encodes CASSYGTSYNEQFF.

This clonotype was counted at least ten times. The V call is TRBV3-1, the J call TRBJ1-1; weak D call: TRBD1 (5 bases). The CDR3 spans 13 residues. V lost 4 bases, J lost 11 bases, and 17 bases lay in between. Germline CDR1 reads LGHDT; CDR2 reads YNNKEL (reference sequence). The CDR3 nucleotides read TGTGCCAGCAGCCGGTCCGGGGGATCCGGTGCTTTCTTT. Its translation is CASSRSGGSGAFF.

This sequence joins TRBV6-1 and TRBJ2-1; 7 bases fit TRBD2. In germline, CDR1 is MNHNS, CDR2 SASEGT. Unmatched junction bases numbered 4, after V lost 6 bases and J lost 5 bases. The CDR3 totals 13 residues. The CDR3 DNA reads TGTGCCAGCAGAGCGGGGTACCACAATGAGCAGTTCTTC. This codes for CASRAGYHNEQFF.

Only a few counts were recorded for this clonotype. The chain couples TRBV4-1 to TRBJ1-2, with a weak D call TRBD1 (6 bases). V was trimmed by 2 bases and J by 3 bases, leaving 13 bases between them. Per germline, CDR1 MGHRA and CDR2 YSYEKL. The CDR3 loop spans 15 amino acids. CDR3 in amino acids: CASSQMNRVDYGYTF. CDR3 in DNA: TGCGCCAGCAGCCAAATGAACAGGGTTGACTATGGCTACACCTTC.

The V and J genes are TRBV20-1 and TRBJ2-7, with TRBD1 identical over 10 bases. The germline V gene encodes CDR1 DFQATT and CDR2 SNEGSKA (reference sequence). CDR3 size: 14 residues. V lost 2 bases to trimming and J lost 4 bases; unmatched junction nucleotides: 5. Here the CDR3 DNA reads TGCAGTGCTAGATTGACAGGGGGCCGTTACGAGCAGTACTTC. Translation: CSARLTGGRYEQYF.

This clonotype was observed a handful of times. The CDR3 DNA sequence: TGCAGCGTTGAGACAGGGGTCCTCTACAATGAGCAGTTCTTC. It is translated as CSVETGVLYNEQFF. The rearrangement uses TRBV29-1 and TRBJ2-1, with TRBD1 matching 8 bases. Germline V CDR1 and CDR2: SQVTM, ANQGSEA. This CDR3 spans 14 amino acids. Unmatched junction bases numbered 4, after V lost 3 bases and J lost 3 bases.

V usage is TRBV19 and J usage is TRBJ2-1; D not resolved. V shed 5 bases and J shed 5 bases, with 10 bases lying between them. CDR1 is LNHDA, CDR2 SQIVND, per germline (reference sequence). The CDR3 spans 13 residues. The CDR3 nucleotides read TGTGCCAGTAGTCGCCAGTCCCACAATGAGCAGTTCTTC. Its translation: CASSRQSHNEQFF.

This clonotype was observed a few times. This chain links TRBV6-2 or TRBV6-3 with TRBJ2-7; 8 bases map to TRBD1. Trimming took 5 bases from V and 3 from J; bases not matched to a gene: 6. The CDR3 loop spans 14 amino acids. Germline V gene lookup returns CDR1 MNHEY and CDR2 SVGEGT. As DNA, the CDR3 is TGTGCCAGCAGTGAGACAGGGGTGAGCTACGAGCAGTACGTC. Translated, it gives CASSETGVSYEQYV.

This clonotype was picked up many times. The chain uses TRBV20-1 and TRBJ1-4; D not resolved. Trimming shortened V by 6 bases and J by 8 bases, and 19 bases separated the two germline ends. CDR1 is DFQATT, CDR2 SNEGSKA, per germline (reference sequence). The length of the CDR3 is 14 residues. The CDR3 region has the DNA TGCAGTGCCTCGTCGGAACACCCGGGCGAAAAACTGTTTTTT. This encodes CSASSEHPGEKLFF.

This clonotype was counted between two and nine times. The chain links TRBV4-3 to TRBJ2-1; D gene uncertain. Trimming left V 3 bases short and J 5 bases short, with 14 bases between. This CDR3 comprises 15 residues. Germline loops: CDR1 LGHNA, CDR2 YSLEER. This chain's CDR3 is CASSHKPSDHNEQFF. The CDR3 nucleotides read TGCGCCAGCAGCCACAAGCCATCAGACCACAATGAGCAGTTCTTC.